These T cell receptor beta chains were read from a single sample in a study of cytomegalovirus exposure and HLA in healthy donors. TCRdb keeps only in-frame clones here, not all; method: immunoSEQ multiplex PCR. There are around 100,000 clones in the sample; roughly 68% occur only once, and around 0.9% lies in the top ten. Input material: PBMCs. The receptors were sampled from a woman in her twenties or thirties in good health and CMV-seronegative. Both conserved end residues are part of each CDR3. A D gene is named only where the DNA matches it firmly. Clone size, where shown, is once, few, many, or a class for clones that have expanded.

D gene | J gene | V gene | clone size | CDR3 protein | CDR3 DNA
. | TRBJ2-3 | TRBV5-1 | once | CASSLGSPGDTQYF | TGCGCCAGCAGCTTGGGCTCACCAGGGGATACGCAGTATTTT
TRBD1 | TRBJ1-2 | TRBV6-5 | . | CASSSDRDRSYGYTF | TGTGCCAGCAGTTCCGACAGGGACAGATCCTATGGCTACACCTTC
. | TRBJ2-5 | TRBV18 | . | CASSQGHTETQYF | TGTGCCAGCTCACAGGGACATACAGAGACCCAGTACTTC
. | TRBJ2-1 | TRBV5-6 | . | CASTLYNEQFF | TGTGCCAGCACCCTGTACAATGAGCAGTTCTTC
TRBD2 | TRBJ2-1 | TRBV7-9 | . | CASSQGLAPFEQFF | TGTGCCAGCAGCCAAGGACTAGCGCCATTTGAGCAGTTCTTC
TRBD1 | TRBJ2-7 | TRBV2 | . | CASSDPGGSNEQYF | TGTGCCAGCAGTGATCCAGGGGGCTCTAACGAGCAGTACTTC
. | TRBJ1-1 | TRBV6-5 | . | CASSSQLGGNTEAFF | TGTGCCAGCAGTAGTCAACTAGGGGGGAACACTGAAGCTTTCTTT
. | TRBJ1-1 | TRBV5-1 | . | CASSLAGDSTEAFF | TGCGCCAGCAGCTTGGCCGGGGATAGCACTGAAGCTTTCTTT
. | TRBJ1-1 | TRBV9 | once | CASSVERSAEAFF | TGTGCCAGCAGCGTCGAAAGAAGCGCTGAAGCTTTCTTT
. | TRBJ1-1 | TRBV5-5 | once | CASSLFPQESNTEAFF | TGTGCCAGCAGCTTGTTCCCTCAGGAATCGAACACTGAAGCTTTCTTT
. | TRBJ1-4 | TRBV7-6 | few | CASSLLYNAGGGSEKLFF | TGTGCCAGCAGCTTACTCTATAACGCTGGGGGAGGGAGCGAAAAACTGTTTTTT
. | TRBJ2-7 | TRBV27 | . | CASGAGPSYEQYF | TGTGCCAGCGGGGCGGGACCTTCCTACGAGCAGTACTTC
. | TRBJ2-1 | TRBV6-9 | . | CASGGRCEQFF | TGTGCCAGCGGGGGGAGGTGTGAGCAGTTCTTC
. | TRBJ2-7 | TRBV5-1 | . | CASSAGAEYEQYF | TGCGCCAGCAGCGCGGGTGCAGAATACGAGCAGTACTTC
TRBD1 | TRBJ1-1 | TRBV10-2 | few | CATSGGQGAIVTEAFF | TGCGCCACCTCAGGGGGACAGGGGGCTATAGTCACTGAAGCTTTCTTT
. | TRBJ2-3 | TRBV9 | . | CASSERPDEGRRSDTQYF | TGTGCCAGCAGCGAGAGGCCAGACGAAGGGAGGCGTTCGGATACGCAGTATTTT
. | TRBJ2-7 | TRBV28 | . | CASSFVGPSSYEQYF | TGTGCCAGCAGTTTCGTGGGGCCGAGCTCCTACGAGCAGTACTTC
TRBD2 | TRBJ2-7 | TRBV27 | . | CASRGEGSSYEQYF | TGTGCCAGCAGGGGGGAGGGTTCAAGCTACGAGCAGTACTTC
. | TRBJ1-6 | TRBV18 | . | CASSTGFGHSPLHF | TGTGCCAGCTCAACAGGGTTCGGGCATTCACCCCTCCACTTT
. | TRBJ2-3 | TRBV6-6 | . | CASSPPGGADTQYF | TGTGCCAGCAGTCCACCTGGCGGGGCGGATACGCAGTATTTT
. | TRBJ1-2 | TRBV19 | few | CASSIGQVYGYTF | TGTGCCAGTAGTATTGGGCAGGTTTATGGCTACACCTTC
. | TRBJ2-7 | TRBV30 | . | CAWSVLVEQYF | TGTGCCTGGAGTGTCCTCGTCGAGCAGTACTTC
TRBD1 | TRBJ1-4 | TRBV19 | . | CASRIQGAANEKLFF | TGTGCCAGTAGGATTCAGGGGGCAGCTAATGAAAAACTGTTTTTT
. | TRBJ2-3 | TRBV4-2 | . | CASSLWGGNTDTQYF | TGTGCCAGCAGCCTCTGGGGGGGCAACACAGATACGCAGTATTTT
. | TRBJ1-2 | TRBV6-1 | . | CASSDLPHGYTF | TGTGCCAGCAGTGATCTCCCTCATGGCTACACCTTC
. | TRBJ2-7 | TRBV5-1 | . | CASSLVAGNHEQYF | TGCGCCAGCAGCTTGGTGGCAGGGAACCACGAGCAGTACTTC
. | TRBJ1-2 | TRBV4-3 | . | CASSQDRGNGGGYTF | TGCGCCAGCAGCCAAGATCGGGGGAACGGGGGTGGCTACACCTTC
TRBD1 | TRBJ2-5 | TRBV19 | few | CASSMGTEETQYF | TGTGCCAGTAGTATGGGGACAGAAGAGACCCAGTACTTC
TRBD2 | TRBJ2-7 | TRBV4-3 | . | CASSQGVGLDGDYEQYF | TGCGCCAGCAGCCAAGGTGTTGGACTAGATGGGGACTACGAGCAGTACTTC
. | TRBJ1-6 | TRBV6-5 | . | CASSYSVSYNSPLHF | TGTGCCAGCAGTTACTCCGTCTCCTATAATTCACCCCTCCACTTT
TRBD1 | TRBJ2-5 | TRBV9 | . | CASSETGYQETQYF | TGTGCCAGCAGCGAGACAGGGTACCAAGAGACCCAGTACTTC
TRBD1 | TRBJ2-7 | TRBV6-5 | few | CASSYTRQGAEQYF | TGTGCCAGCAGTTACACCAGACAGGGGGCAGAGCAGTACTTC
TRBD2 | TRBJ2-3 | TRBV6-5 | . | CASSLGGPNTQYF | TGTGCCAGCAGTCTGGGAGGGCCCAATACGCAGTATTTT
TRBD1 | TRBJ1-1 | TRBV5-1 | few | CASRYRGSANTEAFF | TGCGCCAGCAGATACAGGGGCTCAGCTAACACTGAAGCTTTCTTT
. | TRBJ2-7 | TRBV10-2 | . | CASTYSRDLSYEQYF | TGCGCCAGCACCTATTCCCGGGACTTATCCTACGAGCAGTACTTC
. | TRBJ1-1 | TRBV29-1 | . | CSVDSVEAFF | TGCAGCGTTGACTCCGTTGAGGCTTTCTTT
. | TRBJ1-1 | TRBV13 | . | CASSLLGQSEAFF | TGTGCCAGCAGCTTATTGGGGCAGAGTGAAGCTTTCTTT
. | TRBJ1-2 | TRBV2 | once | CASRDSGAGGYTF | TGTGCCAGCAGGGACTCAGGGGCAGGTGGCTACACCTTC